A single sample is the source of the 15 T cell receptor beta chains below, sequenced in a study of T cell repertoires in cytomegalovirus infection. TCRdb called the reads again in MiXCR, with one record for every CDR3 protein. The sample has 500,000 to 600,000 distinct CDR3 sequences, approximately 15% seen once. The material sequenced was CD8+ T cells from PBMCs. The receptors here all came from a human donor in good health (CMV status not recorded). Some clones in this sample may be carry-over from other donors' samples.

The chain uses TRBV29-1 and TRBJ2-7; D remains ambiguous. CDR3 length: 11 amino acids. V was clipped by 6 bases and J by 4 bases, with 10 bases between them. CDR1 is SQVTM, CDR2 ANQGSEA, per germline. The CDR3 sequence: CSVGAEYEQYF. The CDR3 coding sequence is TGCAGCGTAGGAGCCGAGTACGAGCAGTACTTC.

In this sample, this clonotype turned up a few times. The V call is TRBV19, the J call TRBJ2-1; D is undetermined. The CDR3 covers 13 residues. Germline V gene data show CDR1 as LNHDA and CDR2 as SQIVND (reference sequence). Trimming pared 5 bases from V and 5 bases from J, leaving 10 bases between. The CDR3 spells CASSVLENNEQFF. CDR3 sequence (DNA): TGTGCCAGTAGTGTCCTCGAGAACAATGAGCAGTTCTTC. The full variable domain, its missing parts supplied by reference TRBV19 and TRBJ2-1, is DGGITQSPKYLFRKEGQNVTLSCEQNLNHDAMYWYRQDPGQGLRLIYYSQIVNDFQKGDIAEGYSVSREKKESFPLTVTSAQKNPTAFYLCASSVLENNEQFFGPGTRLTVL.

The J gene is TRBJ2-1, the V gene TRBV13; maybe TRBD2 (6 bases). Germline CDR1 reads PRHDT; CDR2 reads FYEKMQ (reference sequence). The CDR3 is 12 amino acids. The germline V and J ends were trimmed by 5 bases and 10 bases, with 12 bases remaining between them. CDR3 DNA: TGTGCCAGCAGCCAGGGACTGGCGGAGCAGTTCTTC. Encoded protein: CASSQGLAEQFF. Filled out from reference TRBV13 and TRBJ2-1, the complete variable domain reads AAGVIQSPRHLIKEKRETATLKCYPIPRHDTVYWYQQGPGQDPQFLISFYEKMQSDKGSIPDRFSAQQFSDYHSELNMSSLELGDSALYFCASSQGLAEQFFGPGTRLTVL.

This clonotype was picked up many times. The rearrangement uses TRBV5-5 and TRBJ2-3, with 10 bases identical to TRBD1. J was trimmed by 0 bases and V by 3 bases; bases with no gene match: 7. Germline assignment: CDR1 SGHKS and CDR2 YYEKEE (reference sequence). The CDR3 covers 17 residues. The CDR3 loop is CASSSPGQGTSTDTQYF. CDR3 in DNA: TGTGCCAGCAGCTCACCGGGACAGGGGACCAGCACAGATACGCAGTATTTT.

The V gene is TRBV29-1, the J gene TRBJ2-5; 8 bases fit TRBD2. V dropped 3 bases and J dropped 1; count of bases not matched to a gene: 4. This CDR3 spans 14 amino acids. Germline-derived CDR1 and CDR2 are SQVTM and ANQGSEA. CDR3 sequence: CSVDSGMGQETQYF. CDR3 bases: TGCAGCGTTGATAGCGGGATGGGCCAAGAGACCCAGTACTTC.

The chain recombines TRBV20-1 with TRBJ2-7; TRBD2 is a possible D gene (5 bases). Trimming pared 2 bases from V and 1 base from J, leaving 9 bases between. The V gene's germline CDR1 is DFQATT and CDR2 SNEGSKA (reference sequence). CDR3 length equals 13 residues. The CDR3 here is CSARSGLSYEQYF. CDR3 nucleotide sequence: TGCAGTGCTAGATCAGGACTGTCCTACGAGCAGTACTTC.

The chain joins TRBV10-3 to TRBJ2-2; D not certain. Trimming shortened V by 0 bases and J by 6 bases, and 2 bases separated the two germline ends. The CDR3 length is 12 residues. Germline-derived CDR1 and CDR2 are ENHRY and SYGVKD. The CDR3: CAISESAGELFF. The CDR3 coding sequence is TGTGCCATCAGTGAGTCGGCCGGGGAGCTGTTTTTT.

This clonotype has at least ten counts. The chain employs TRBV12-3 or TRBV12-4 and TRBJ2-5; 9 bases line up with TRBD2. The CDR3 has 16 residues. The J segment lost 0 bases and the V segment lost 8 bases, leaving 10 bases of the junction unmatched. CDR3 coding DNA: TGTGCCAGCTCCCGGGGCGGGGGGGCGTACCAAGAGACCCAGTACTTC. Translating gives CASSRGGGAYQETQYF.

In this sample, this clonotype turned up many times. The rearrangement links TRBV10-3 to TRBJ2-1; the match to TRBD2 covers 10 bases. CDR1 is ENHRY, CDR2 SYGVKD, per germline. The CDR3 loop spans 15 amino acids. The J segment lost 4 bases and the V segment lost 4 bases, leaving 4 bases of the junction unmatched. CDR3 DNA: TGTGCCATCAGTGCGAAAGCGGGGGGGTACAATGAGCAGTTCTTC. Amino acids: CAISAKAGGYNEQFF.

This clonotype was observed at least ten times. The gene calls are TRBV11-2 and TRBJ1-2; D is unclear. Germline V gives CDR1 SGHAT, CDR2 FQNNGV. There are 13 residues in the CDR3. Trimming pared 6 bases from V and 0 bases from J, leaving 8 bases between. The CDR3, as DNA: TGTGCCAGCAGTGACGGAGCTAACTATGGCTACACCTTC. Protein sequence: CASSDGANYGYTF.

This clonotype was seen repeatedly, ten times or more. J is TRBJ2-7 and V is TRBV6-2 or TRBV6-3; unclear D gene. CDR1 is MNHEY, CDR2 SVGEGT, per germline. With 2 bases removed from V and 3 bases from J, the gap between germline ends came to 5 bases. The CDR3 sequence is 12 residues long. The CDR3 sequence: CASSYDRYEQYF. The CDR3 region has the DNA TGTGCCAGCAGTTACGACCGCTACGAGCAGTACTTC.

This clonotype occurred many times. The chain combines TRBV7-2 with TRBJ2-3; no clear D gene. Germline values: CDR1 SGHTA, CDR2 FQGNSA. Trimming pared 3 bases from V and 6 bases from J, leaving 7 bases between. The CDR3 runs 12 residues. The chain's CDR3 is CASSFPSDTQYF. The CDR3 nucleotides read TGTGCCAGCAGCTTCCCCTCCGATACGCAGTATTTT.

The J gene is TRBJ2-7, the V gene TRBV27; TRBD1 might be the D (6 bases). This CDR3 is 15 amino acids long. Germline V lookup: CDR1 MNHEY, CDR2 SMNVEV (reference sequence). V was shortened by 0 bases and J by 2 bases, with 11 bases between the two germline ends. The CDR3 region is CASSLSGRGPYEQYF. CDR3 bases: TGTGCCAGCAGTTTATCGGGCAGGGGCCCCTACGAGCAGTACTTC.

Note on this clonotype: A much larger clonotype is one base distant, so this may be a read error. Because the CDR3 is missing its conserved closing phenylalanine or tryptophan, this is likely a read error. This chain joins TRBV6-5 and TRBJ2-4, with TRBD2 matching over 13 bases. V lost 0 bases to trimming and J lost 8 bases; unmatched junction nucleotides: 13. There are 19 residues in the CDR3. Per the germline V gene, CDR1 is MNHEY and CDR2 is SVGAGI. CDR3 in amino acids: CASSYSAISGLAGRDIQYL. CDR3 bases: TGTGCCAGCAGTTACTCGGCAATTTCGGGACTAGCGGGGAGGGACATTCAGTACTTA.

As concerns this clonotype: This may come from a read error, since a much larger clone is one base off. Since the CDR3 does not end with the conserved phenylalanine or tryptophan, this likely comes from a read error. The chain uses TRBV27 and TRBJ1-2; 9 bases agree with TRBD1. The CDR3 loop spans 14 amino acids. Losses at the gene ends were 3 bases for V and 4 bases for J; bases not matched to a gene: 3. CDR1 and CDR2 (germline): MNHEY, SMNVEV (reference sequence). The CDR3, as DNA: TGTGCCAGCAGTTTGACAGGGGGGGCCTATGGCTACACCTTA. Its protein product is CASSLTGGAYGYTL.